The 11 T cell receptor beta chains in this list originate from one sample, sequenced in a study of blood T cells in healthy people across ages. A second roughly 6 to 11 cycle PCR used barcoded and J-beta primers. Via MiXCR, TCRdb re-called the 5' RACE reads, giving one row per CDR3 protein. The sample has about 730,000 distinct CDR3 sequences, 40% to 45% seen once; the top ten hold more than 20%. Sequenced input: blood. These receptors all stem from an older woman in good health.

The genes are TRBV11-2 and TRBJ2-3; TRBD2 aligns across 7 bases. Trimming at V came to 5 bases and at J to 5 bases, leaving 16 bases not matched to a gene. Per germline, CDR1 SGHAT and CDR2 FQNNGV. The CDR3 is 17 amino acids. The DNA for the CDR3 is TGTGCCAGCAGCCCCGCAACTAGCGTCACGGGGGGAGATACGCAGTATTTT. Its translation is CASSPATSVTGGDTQYF.

This chain links TRBV12-3 or TRBV12-4 with TRBJ2-1; 8 bases agree with TRBD1. V lost 2 bases, J lost 2 bases, and 2 bases stayed unmatched. The CDR3 contains 15 residues. Here the CDR3 DNA reads TGTGCCAGCAGTTTAAGGACAGGGACCTACAATGAGCAGTTCTTC. Its translation: CASSLRTGTYNEQFF.

Many counts were recorded for this clonotype. The chain couples TRBV20-1 to TRBJ2-3, with unresolved D. V lost 0 bases, J lost 7 bases, and 8 bases lay in between. Germline V gives CDR1 DFQATT, CDR2 SNEGSKA (reference sequence). There are 12 residues in the CDR3. This chain's CDR3 is CSARDLSNTQYF. The CDR3 coding sequence is TGCAGTGCTAGAGATCTCTCTAATACGCAGTATTTT.

This clonotype was counted only a few times. This sequence joins TRBV7-9 and TRBJ2-4, with TRBD1 matching over 11 bases. The length of the CDR3 is 20 residues. The J segment lost 4 bases and the V segment lost 5 bases, leaving 19 bases of the junction unmatched. Germline V gives CDR1 SEHNR, CDR2 FQNEAQ (reference sequence). CDR3 residues: CASSPRAGVDRGLPKNIQYF. The CDR3 DNA follows: TGTGCCAGCAGCCCCCGGGCAGGGGTGGACAGGGGGCTCCCTAAAAACATTCAGTACTTC. Full variable domain (rest looked up from reference TRBV7-9 and TRBJ2-4): DTGVSQNPRHKITKRGQNVTFRCDPISEHNRLYWYRQTLGQGPEFLTYFQNEAQLEKSRLLSDRFSAERPKGSFSTLEIQRTEQGDSAMYLCASSPRAGVDRGLPKNIQYFGAGTRLSVL.

This clonotype has a handful of counts. This rearrangement joins TRBV18 to TRBJ2-7, with 9 nucleotides matching TRBD1. V gave up 5 bases and J gave up 5 bases; unmatched junction bases: 10. This CDR3 has 15 residues. CDR1 and CDR2 (germline): KGHSH, LQKENI. CDR3 nucleotide sequence: TGTGCCAGCTCAGGACCCGGGACAGGGTCCCACGAGCAGTACTTC. This gives the protein CASSGPGTGSHEQYF.

The J gene is TRBJ2-1, the V gene TRBV7-2, with D uncertain. CDR1 SGHTA and CDR2 FQGNSA come from the germline V gene. V shed 5 bases and J shed 2 bases, with 16 bases lying between them. This CDR3 has 16 amino acids. The CDR3 region has the DNA TGTGCCAGCAGCCCCCCTGGAGTTATTGCCTACAATGAGCAGTTCTTC. Translated, it gives CASSPPGVIAYNEQFF.

The V call is TRBV4-2, the J call TRBJ2-5, with TRBD2 identical over 9 bases. This CDR3 has 17 amino acids. With V trimmed by 1 base and J by 1 base, 7 bases remained unmatched. Looked up from germline, CDR1 is LGHNA and CDR2 is YNFKEQ. The CDR3 is CASSQGTSEAAQETQYF. Written as DNA, the CDR3 is TGTGCCAGCAGCCAAGGGACTAGCGAAGCGGCCCAAGAGACCCAGTACTTC.

This clonotype turned up a few times. CDR3 loop: CASSQHDRGAFF. The CDR3 DNA follows: TGTGCCAGCAGCCAACATGACAGGGGAGCTTTCTTT. The chain recombines TRBV14 with TRBJ1-1, with TRBD1 identical over 8 bases. The CDR3 loop spans 12 amino acids. Trimming took 2 bases from V and 10 from J; bases not matched to a gene: 3. CDR1 is SGHDN and CDR2 is FVKESK in the germline V gene.

The chain employs TRBV24-1 and TRBJ1-2; D unresolved. CDR1 is KGHDR and CDR2 is SFDVKD in the germline V gene. Trimming pared 1 base from V and 4 bases from J, leaving 12 bases between. The CDR3 is made up of 15 amino acids. The CDR3 coding sequence is TGTGCCACCAGTGATTTCGGGGATGAGAGCTATGGCTACACCTTC. Translating gives CATSDFGDESYGYTF.

This clonotype was recorded many times. The chain is built from TRBV29-1 and TRBJ1-6; D ambiguous. V was cut by 6 bases and J by 12 bases, with 18 bases left in between. CDR3 length: 13 amino acids. CDR1 is SQVTM and CDR2 is ANQGSEA in the germline V gene. CDR3 residues: CSVSPGAGRPLHF. CDR3 DNA: TGCAGCGTATCGCCGGGCGCCGGTAGACCCCTCCACTTT.

The V gene is TRBV20-1, the J gene TRBJ2-3, with 9 bases that match TRBD2. Per germline, CDR1 DFQATT and CDR2 SNEGSKA (reference sequence). The CDR3 loop spans 15 amino acids. V lost 5 bases to trimming and J lost 3 bases; unmatched junction nucleotides: 9. Here the CDR3 reads CSAPIPGLATDTQYF. CDR3 nucleotides: TGCAGTGCTCCGATACCGGGACTAGCAACAGATACGCAGTATTTT.